These 4 T cell receptor beta chains came from one sample sequenced in a study of blood T cells in healthy people across ages. Through a sample-barcoded 5' primer and a J-beta primer mix, a second PCR was run for about 6 to 11 cycles. TCRdb used MiXCR to reprocess the 5' RACE reads, holding one entry per CDR3 protein. The profile shows about 1.5 million distinct CDR3 sequences, approximately 42% of them singletons. Sequencing used blood. These receptors were taken from a woman younger than 30 in good health.

Points on this clonotype: A read error may explain this, as a much larger clone is one base away. The gene calls are TRBV3-1 and TRBJ2-3; D unresolved. This CDR3 region has 16 residues. Looked up from germline, CDR1 is LGHDT and CDR2 is YNNKEL (reference sequence). Trimming took 4 bases from V and 8 from J, leaving 22 bases between them. CDR3 coding DNA: TGTGCCAGCAGCCGTAGAGATAACGCGCCGCTGGGTACGCAGTATTTT. It encodes CASSRRDNAPLGTQYF.

This clonotype has a handful of counts. The chain uses TRBV7-2 and TRBJ2-5, with TRBD1 identical over 10 bases. This CDR3 has 16 residues. The germline CDR1 and CDR2 sequences are SGHTA and FQGNSA. Trimming cost V 0 bases and J 5 bases; bases outside gene matches: 6. CDR3 coding DNA: TGTGCCAGCAGCTTAGCAGGGACAGGGGAATGGGAGACCCAGTACTTC. It is translated as CASSLAGTGEWETQYF.

The V gene is TRBV5-1, the J gene TRBJ1-6, with a tentative D call TRBD1 (5 bases). The CDR3 has 15 amino acids. Germline CDR1 reads SGHRS; CDR2 reads YFSETQ. The germline V and J ends were trimmed by 0 bases and 9 bases, with 13 bases remaining between them. Here the CDR3 reads CASSLVAGRTSPLHF. Here the CDR3 DNA reads TGCGCCAGCAGCTTGGTGGCAGGGAGAACTTCACCCCTCCACTTT.

The chain recombines TRBV7-9 with TRBJ2-4, with D perhaps given as TRBD1 or TRBD2 (5 bases each). This CDR3 spans 15 amino acids. Trimming removed 0 bases from V and 0 bases from J, with 6 bases in between. Germline V gene data show CDR1 as SEHNR and CDR2 as FQNEAQ (reference sequence). The CDR3 reads CASSLAGTAKNIQYF. Written as DNA, the CDR3 is TGTGCCAGCAGCTTAGCCGGGACAGCCAAAAACATTCAGTACTTC.